The 14 T cell receptor beta chains presented below share a single source sample, sequenced in a study of blood T cell repertoires in COVID-19. Data came from immunoSEQ multiplex PCR; TCRdb stores just in-frame clones and leaves some out. This table has just under 20,000 clones, over 85% appearing once. The sample comprised peripheral blood. The source of these receptors is a woman aged 50 to 60 with active COVID-19.

V and J are TRBV19 and TRBJ2-7, with TRBD2 matching over 7 bases. There are 14 residues in the CDR3. Germline V CDR1 and CDR2: LNHDA, SQIVND (reference sequence). Trimming at V came to 4 bases and at J to 2 bases, leaving 5 bases not matched to a gene. The chain's CDR3 is CASSSGSSTYEQYF. The CDR3 DNA reads as TGTGCCAGTAGTAGCGGGAGTTCGACCTACGAGCAGTACTTC.

The V call is TRBV25-1, the J call TRBJ2-5; D unresolved. The V end lost 5 bases, the J end lost 7 bases, and 20 bases lay between the germline ends. The V gene's germline CDR1 is MGHDK and CDR2 SYGVNS. CDR3 length: 15 amino acids. The CDR3 spells CASSPTRGLGVTQYF. CDR3 in DNA: TGTGCCAGCAGTCCAACGAGAGGTTTAGGAGTGACCCAGTACTTC.

The chain is built from TRBV7-3 and TRBJ2-1, with 8 positions matching TRBD1. V was pared by 5 bases and J by 5 bases, with 5 bases of the junction left unmatched. CDR3 size: 14 residues. Germline CDR1 is SGHTA and CDR2 is FQGTGA. CDR3 in DNA: TGTGCCAGCAGCCCCCGGGACAGGCACAATGAGCAGTTCTTC. This translates into CASSPRDRHNEQFF.

The chain carries TRBV5-1 and TRBJ2-3, with TRBD2 as a possible D gene (5 bases). The CDR3 loop spans 14 amino acids. The V gene's germline CDR1 is SGHRS and CDR2 YFSETQ. V lost 4 bases to trimming and J lost 6 bases, with 15 bases between them. The CDR3: CASSGGGMEDTQYF. CDR3 nucleotide sequence: TGCGCCAGCAGCGGAGGTGGTATGGAGGATACGCAGTATTTT.

The chain couples TRBV19 to TRBJ2-1; 7 nucleotides align to TRBD2. With 5 bases clipped from V and 8 bases from J, the junction kept 12 bases outside the gene matches. Germline values: CDR1 LNHDA, CDR2 SQIVND (reference sequence). The CDR3 covers 15 residues. CDR3 sequence: CASSSPGRALYEQFF. CDR3 nucleotide sequence: TGTGCCAGTAGTTCCCCAGGGAGGGCCCTCTATGAGCAGTTCTTC.

V is TRBV5-1 and J is TRBJ2-1, with TRBD2 matching 11 bases. Germline CDR1 is SGHRS and CDR2 is YFSETQ. Trimming took 0 bases from V and 8 from J; bases not matched to a gene: 16. The CDR3 covers 19 residues. The CDR3 region has the DNA TGCGCCAGCAGCTTGGAAGGGACTAGCGGTTTCTGGGGCCAATATGAGCAGTTCTTC. This sequence encodes CASSLEGTSGFWGQYEQFF. Complete variable domain (other parts from reference TRBV5-1 and TRBJ2-1): KAGVTQTPRYLIKTRGQQVTLSCSPISGHRSVSWYQQTPGQGLQFLFEYFSETQRNKGNFPGRFSGRQFSNSRSEMNVSTLELGDSALYLCASSLEGTSGFWGQYEQFFGPGTRLTVL.

The chain joins TRBV19 to TRBJ2-5, with 8 nucleotides matching TRBD1. This CDR3 region has 15 residues. CDR1 is LNHDA and CDR2 is SQIVND in the germline V gene (reference sequence). With 3 bases clipped from V and 5 bases from J, the junction kept 8 bases outside the gene matches. DNA of the CDR3: TGTGCCAGTAGTATTCAGGCAGGGGGCATGGAGACCCAGTACTTC. Residues: CASSIQAGGMETQYF.

The chain is built from TRBV5-1 and TRBJ2-2; tentatively, D is TRBD2 (6 bases). Trimming took 5 bases from V and 0 from J, leaving 14 bases between them. This CDR3 comprises 16 residues. CDR1 and CDR2 from the germline V gene are SGHRS and YFSETQ. The CDR3 loop is CASRPSGGTNTGELFF. The CDR3 DNA reads as TGCGCCAGCAGGCCTAGTGGCGGGACGAACACCGGGGAGCTGTTTTTT.

V usage is TRBV28 and J usage is TRBJ1-6; 9 bases line up with TRBD1. V was pared by 6 bases and J by 4 bases, with 13 bases of the junction left unmatched. The length of the CDR3 is 18 residues. The V gene's germline CDR1 is MDHEN and CDR2 SYDVKM. DNA of the CDR3: TGTGCCAGCAGCCAATCTTCCTCCGGGACAGGGTATAATTCACCCCTCCACTTT. Translation gives CASSQSSSGTGYNSPLHF.

The CDR3 loop is CSAPQGYGYTF. The CDR3 region has the DNA TGCAGTGCGCCCCAGGGCTATGGCTACACCTTC. This chain joins TRBV20-1 and TRBJ1-2, with D possibly matching TRBD1 (5 bases). Between the trimmed V and J ends, which lost 6 bases and 4 bases, there was a span of 9 bases. Germline V gives CDR1 DFQATT, CDR2 SNEGSKA (reference sequence). The CDR3 contains 11 residues.

V gene TRBV10-3 combines with J gene TRBJ2-2; TRBD2 matches at 7 bases. Germline CDR1 is ENHRY and CDR2 is SYGVKD. The CDR3 loop spans 15 amino acids. The V segment lost 5 bases and the J segment 0 bases; nucleotides outside the gene matches: 3. CDR3 sequence reads: CAISYSGPNTGELFF. The CDR3 nucleotides are TGTGCCATCAGTTATAGCGGGCCGAACACCGGGGAGCTGTTTTTT.

The rearrangement links TRBV28 to TRBJ1-2, with TRBD1 matching over 8 bases. V lost 1 base to trimming and J lost 8 bases; unmatched junction nucleotides: 9. Germline V gene lookup returns CDR1 MDHEN and CDR2 SYDVKM. The CDR3 is 15 residues long. The CDR3 nucleotides are TGTGCCAGCAGTTTATTAAGCCAGGGGGCCATGGGCTACACCTTC. It codes for CASSLLSQGAMGYTF.

V and J are TRBV6-5 and TRBJ1-2, with 12 nucleotides matching TRBD1. Germline V lookup: CDR1 MNHEY, CDR2 SVGAGI. This CDR3 region has 15 residues. Trimming cost V 2 bases and J 7 bases; bases outside gene matches: 5. The CDR3: CASSYTGQGAGGYTF. Written as DNA, the CDR3 is TGTGCCAGCAGTTACACGGGACAGGGGGCAGGTGGCTACACCTTC.

A single count supports this clone. This sequence joins TRBV6-1 and TRBJ1-2, with D possibly being TRBD1 (6 bases). This CDR3 is built from 14 residues. V lost 3 bases, J lost 3 bases, and 11 bases lay in between. Germline CDR1 MNHNS, CDR2 SASEGT. The CDR3: CASSENQGHYGYTF. For the CDR3, the DNA is TGTGCCAGCAGTGAGAATCAGGGGCACTATGGCTACACCTTC.